This T cell receptor beta chain was captured in a study of cytomegalovirus exposure and HLA in healthy donors. The CDR3 length is 19 residues. The V gene lost 1 base and the J gene lost 0 bases, with 16 bases spanning the gap. CDR1 and CDR2 (germline): SEHNR, FQNEAQ (reference sequence). Each donor was nominally healthy when sampled (though unrecorded immune exposures were likely). Primers: 60 Vbeta forward and 13 Jbeta reverse. Clones were read by immunoSEQ multiplex PCR, and TCRdb kept only the in-frame ones, dropping some. The sample lists about 140,000 clones, around 80% seen once, with about 4.3% in the top ten. Comment on this clone: Its target is unknown.

Study findings and constraints: Across all donors, roughly uniform sequencing depth was an assumption of the presence/absence analyses. Later analysis identified 16,000 or so TCR beta sequences associated with HLA alleles, using a false discovery rate threshold of 0.05. Later genetic work tied a missense DCLRE1C variant to beta-chain V and J trimming.

The sequencing input was PBMCs. The chain recombines TRBV7-9 with TRBJ1-6; D is unclear. The sequence was obtained from a woman aged 40 to 50 in good health and CMV-seropositive. CDR3 in amino acids: CASSLGLGEVGSYNSPLHF. The CDR3 nucleotides read TGTGCCAGCAGCTTAGGTTTGGGCGAAGTTGGCTCCTATAATTCACCCCTCCACTTT.